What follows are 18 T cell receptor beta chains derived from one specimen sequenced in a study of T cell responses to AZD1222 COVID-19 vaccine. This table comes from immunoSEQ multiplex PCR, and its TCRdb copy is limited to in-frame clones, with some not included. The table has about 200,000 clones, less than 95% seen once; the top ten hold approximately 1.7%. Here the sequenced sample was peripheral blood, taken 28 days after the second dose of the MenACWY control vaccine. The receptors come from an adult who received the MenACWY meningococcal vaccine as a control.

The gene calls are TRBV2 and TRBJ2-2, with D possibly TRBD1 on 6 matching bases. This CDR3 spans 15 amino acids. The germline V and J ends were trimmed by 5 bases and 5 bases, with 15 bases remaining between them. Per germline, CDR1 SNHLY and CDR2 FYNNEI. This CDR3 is CASSFQGPGTGELFF. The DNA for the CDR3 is TGTGCCAGCAGTTTTCAGGGGCCGGGGACCGGGGAGCTGTTTTTT.

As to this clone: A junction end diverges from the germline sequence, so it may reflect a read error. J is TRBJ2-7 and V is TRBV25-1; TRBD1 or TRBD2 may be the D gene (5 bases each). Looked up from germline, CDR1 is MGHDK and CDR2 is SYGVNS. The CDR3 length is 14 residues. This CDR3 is CVSSDHGGNYEQYF. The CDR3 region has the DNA TGTGTCAGCAGTGACCATGGGGGAAACTACGAGCAGTACTTC.

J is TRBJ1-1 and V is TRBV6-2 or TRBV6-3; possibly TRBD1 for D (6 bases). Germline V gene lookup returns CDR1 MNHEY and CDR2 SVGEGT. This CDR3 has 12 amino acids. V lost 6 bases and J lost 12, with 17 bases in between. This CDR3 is CASSNLDRLPFF. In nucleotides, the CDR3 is TGTGCCAGCAGCAACCTGGACAGACTACCTTTCTTT.

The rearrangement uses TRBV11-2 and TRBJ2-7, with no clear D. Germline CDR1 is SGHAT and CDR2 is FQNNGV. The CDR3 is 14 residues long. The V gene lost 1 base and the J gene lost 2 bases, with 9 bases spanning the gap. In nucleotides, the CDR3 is TGTGCCAGCAGCTTAGTTTCTGGGGCCTACGAGCAGTACTTC. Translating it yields CASSLVSGAYEQYF.

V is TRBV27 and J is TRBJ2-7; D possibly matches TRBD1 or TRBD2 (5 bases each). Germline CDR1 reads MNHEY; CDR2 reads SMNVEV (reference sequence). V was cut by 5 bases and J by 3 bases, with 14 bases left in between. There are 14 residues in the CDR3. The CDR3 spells CASSPPGTGYEQYF. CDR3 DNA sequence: TGTGCCAGCAGTCCCCCCGGGACGGGCTACGAGCAGTACTTC.

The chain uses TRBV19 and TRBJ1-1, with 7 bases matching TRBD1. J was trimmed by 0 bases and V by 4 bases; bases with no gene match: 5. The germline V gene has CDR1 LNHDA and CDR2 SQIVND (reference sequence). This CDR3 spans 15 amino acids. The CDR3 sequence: CASSTPTGLNTEAFF. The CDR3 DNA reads TGTGCCAGTAGTACACCGACAGGGCTGAACACTGAAGCTTTCTTT.

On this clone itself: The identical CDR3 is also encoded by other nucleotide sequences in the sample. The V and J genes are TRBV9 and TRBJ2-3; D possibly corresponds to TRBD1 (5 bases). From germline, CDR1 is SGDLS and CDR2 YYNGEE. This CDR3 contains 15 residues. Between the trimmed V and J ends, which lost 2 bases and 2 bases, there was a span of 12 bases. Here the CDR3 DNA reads TGTGCCAGCAGCGTTAGGGGCGGTGTCACAGATACGCAGTATTTT. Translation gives CASSVRGGVTDTQYF.

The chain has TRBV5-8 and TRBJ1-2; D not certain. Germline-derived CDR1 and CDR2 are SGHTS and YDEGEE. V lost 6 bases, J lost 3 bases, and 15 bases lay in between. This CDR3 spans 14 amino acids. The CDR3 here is CASTRRLTYYGYTF. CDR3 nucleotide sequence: TGTGCCAGCACCCGAAGGTTGACGTACTATGGCTACACCTTC.

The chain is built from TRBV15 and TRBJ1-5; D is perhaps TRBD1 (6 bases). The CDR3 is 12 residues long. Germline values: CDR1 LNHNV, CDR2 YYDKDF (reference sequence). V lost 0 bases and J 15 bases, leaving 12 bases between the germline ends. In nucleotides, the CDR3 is TGTGCCACCAGCAGAGACGGACAGTTGAGGCATTTT. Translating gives CATSRDGQLRHF.

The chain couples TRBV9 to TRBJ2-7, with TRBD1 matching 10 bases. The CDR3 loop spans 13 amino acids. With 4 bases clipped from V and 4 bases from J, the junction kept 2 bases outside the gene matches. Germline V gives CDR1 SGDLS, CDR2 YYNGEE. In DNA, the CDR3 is TGTGCCAGCAGCCTGGGACAGGGGTACGAGCAGTACTTC. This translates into CASSLGQGYEQYF.

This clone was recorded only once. This CDR3 is CASSPGDSNQPQHF. In DNA form, the CDR3 reads TGTGCCAGCTCACCAGGGGATAGCAATCAGCCCCAGCATTTT. The chain uses TRBV18 and TRBJ1-5; D unclear. V dropped 2 bases and J dropped 0 bases, with 5 bases sitting between them. The V gene's germline CDR1 is KGHSH and CDR2 LQKENI. The CDR3 is 14 residues long.

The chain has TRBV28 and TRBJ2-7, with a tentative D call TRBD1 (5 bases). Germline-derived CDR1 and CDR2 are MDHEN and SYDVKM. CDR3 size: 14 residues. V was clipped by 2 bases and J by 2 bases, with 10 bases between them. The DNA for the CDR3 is TGTGCCAGCAGTTTAGACAGTCGCCCCTACGAGCAGTACTTC. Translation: CASSLDSRPYEQYF.

This CDR3 is CASSIVPPGTGVNEQFF. DNA for the CDR3: TGTGCCAGTAGTATAGTCCCCCCCGGGACAGGGGTCAATGAGCAGTTCTTC. The V and J genes are TRBV19 and TRBJ2-1; 10 bases agree with TRBD1. Trimming removed 1 base from V and 6 bases from J; junction bases left unmatched: 9. CDR1 and CDR2 (germline): LNHDA, SQIVND (reference sequence). The CDR3 sequence is 17 residues long.

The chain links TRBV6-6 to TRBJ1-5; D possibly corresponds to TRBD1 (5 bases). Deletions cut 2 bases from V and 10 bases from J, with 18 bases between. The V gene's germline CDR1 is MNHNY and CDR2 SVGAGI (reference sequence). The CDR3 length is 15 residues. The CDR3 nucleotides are TGTGCCAGCAGTTACGAAGGGGCCAGGCCCTTCCCCCAGCATTTT. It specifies CASSYEGARPFPQHF.

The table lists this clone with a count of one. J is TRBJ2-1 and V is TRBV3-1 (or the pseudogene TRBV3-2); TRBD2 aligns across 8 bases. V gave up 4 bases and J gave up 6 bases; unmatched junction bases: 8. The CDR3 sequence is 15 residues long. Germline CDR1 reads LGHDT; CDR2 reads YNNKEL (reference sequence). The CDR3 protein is CASSRTGGPFNEQFF. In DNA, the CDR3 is TGTGCCAGCAGCCGTACGGGAGGGCCGTTCAATGAGCAGTTCTTC.

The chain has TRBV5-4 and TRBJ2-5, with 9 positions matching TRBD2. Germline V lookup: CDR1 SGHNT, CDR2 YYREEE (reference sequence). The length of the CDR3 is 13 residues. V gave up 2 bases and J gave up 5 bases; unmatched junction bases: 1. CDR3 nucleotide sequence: TGTGCCAGCAGCTTAGGGACTAGCGAGACCCAGTACTTC. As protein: CASSLGTSETQYF. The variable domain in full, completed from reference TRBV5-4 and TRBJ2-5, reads ETGVTQSPTHLIKTRGQQVTLRCSSQSGHNTVSWYQQALGQGPQFIFQYYREEENGRGNFPPRFSGLQFPNYSSELNVNALELDDSALYLCASSLGTSETQYFGPGTRLLVL.

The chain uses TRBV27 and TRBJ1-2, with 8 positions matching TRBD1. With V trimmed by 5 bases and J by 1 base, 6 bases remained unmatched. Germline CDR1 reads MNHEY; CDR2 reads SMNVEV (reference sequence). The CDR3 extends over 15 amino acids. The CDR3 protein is CASSVTGGNNYGYTF. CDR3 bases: TGTGCCAGCAGTGTTACAGGGGGGAATAACTATGGCTACACCTTC.

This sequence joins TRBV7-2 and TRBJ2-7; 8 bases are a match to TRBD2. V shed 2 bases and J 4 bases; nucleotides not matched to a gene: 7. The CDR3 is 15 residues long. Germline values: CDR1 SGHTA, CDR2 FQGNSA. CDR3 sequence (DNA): TGTGCCAGCAGCTTAAGAGCTAGCGGGTTATACGAGCAGTACTTC. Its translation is CASSLRASGLYEQYF.